Each of the 7 T cell receptor beta chains below was sequenced from the same sample in a study of PD-1 blockade in mismatch repair-deficient tumors. Repertoires were generated with immunoSEQ multiplex PCR, while TCRdb's copy carries only in-frame clones and drops some. The sample includes some 120,000 clones, around 83% of them seen just once. Specimen: peripheral blood, collected 44 weeks after starting pembrolizumab. The source of these receptors is an adult with mismatch repair-deficient cancer.

This chain uses TRBV10-2 with TRBJ2-7; perhaps TRBD2 as D (5 bases). Deletions cut 8 bases from V and 6 bases from J, with 14 bases between. The CDR3 has 12 amino acids. The V gene's germline CDR1 is WSHSY and CDR2 SAAADI. This chain's CDR3 is CASAPAAGEQYF. As DNA, the CDR3 is TGCGCCAGCGCCCCTGCGGCGGGCGAGCAGTACTTC.

The chain combines TRBV14 with TRBJ2-7; tentative D call: TRBD2 (5 bases). Trimming took off 2 bases at V and 3 bases at J, with 14 bases between the two ends. There are 15 residues in the CDR3. CDR1 and CDR2 (germline): SGHDN, FVKESK. CDR3 amino acids: CASSQQPGSVYEQYF. In DNA, the CDR3 is TGTGCCAGCAGCCAACAACCGGGGTCCGTCTACGAGCAGTACTTC.

The V gene is TRBV7-9, the J gene TRBJ2-1; 9 bases agree with TRBD2. CDR3 length equals 18 residues. The germline CDR1 and CDR2 sequences are SEHNR and FQNEAQ (reference sequence). Germline trimming cut 6 bases from V and 0 bases from J; bases unmatched to any gene: 12. This CDR3 is CASRPTSGTRRSYNEQFF. The CDR3 DNA sequence: TGTGCCAGCAGACCGACTAGCGGAACCCGTCGCTCCTACAATGAGCAGTTCTTC.

The gene calls are TRBV14 and TRBJ2-1; D is ambiguous. CDR1 SGHDN and CDR2 FVKESK come from the germline V gene. Trimming took off 5 bases at V and 15 bases at J, with 17 bases between the two ends. The CDR3 contains 12 residues. CDR3 protein: CASSSTPGSTFF. As DNA, the CDR3 is TGTGCCAGCAGCTCTACCCCTGGGTCGACGTTCTTC.

This chain joins TRBV6-5 and TRBJ2-2, with D possibly TRBD1 on 6 matching bases. Trimming removed 1 base at V and 3 bases at J, with 12 bases between. The CDR3 is 16 residues long. CDR1 and CDR2 from the germline V gene are MNHEY and SVGAGI. The CDR3 loop reads CASSYFGDTHTGELFF. CDR3 DNA sequence: TGTGCCAGCAGTTACTTTGGGGACACCCACACCGGGGAGCTGTTTTTT.

The V call is TRBV28, the J call TRBJ2-2; tentatively, D is TRBD2 (7 bases). Germline values: CDR1 MDHEN, CDR2 SYDVKM. Trimming removed 10 bases from V and 7 bases from J, with 19 bases in between. The CDR3 is 14 amino acids. The CDR3: CATHRGGAGGELFF. The CDR3 DNA is TGTGCCACCCACCGAGGGGGGGCCGGCGGGGAGCTGTTTTTT.

The V and J genes are TRBV7-8 and TRBJ2-2, with D perhaps TRBD1 (5 bases). The germline gives CDR1 SGHVS, CDR2 FQNEAQ. CDR3 length: 16 residues. Trimming took 0 bases from V and 6 from J, leaving 14 bases between them. The CDR3 DNA is TGTGCCAGCAGCTTAGCGAAGGGGCGAGCTGCCGGGGAGCTGTTTTTT. Translating it yields CASSLAKGRAAGELFF.